The 30 T cell receptor beta chains listed next were all sequenced from one sample in a study of blood T cell repertoires in COVID-19. Sequencing used immunoSEQ multiplex PCR; TCRdb keeps in-frame clones, though not all of them. In the table there are 150,000 to 200,000 clones, over 80% of which are singletons. Sequencing was performed on peripheral blood. These receptors all stem from a woman aged 30 to 39 with acute or convalescent COVID-19.

V usage is TRBV3-1 (or the pseudogene TRBV3-2) and J usage is TRBJ2-3, with 10 positions matching TRBD2. The CDR3 is made up of 18 amino acids. The V and J ends lost 3 bases and 0 bases, in that order; junction bases with no gene match: 9. Germline V gives CDR1 LGHDT, CDR2 YNNKEL (reference sequence). The CDR3 sequence: CASSQRLAGATSTDTQYF. The CDR3 DNA is TGTGCCAGCAGCCAGAGGCTAGCGGGGGCAACTAGCACAGATACGCAGTATTTT.

The DNA for the CDR3 is TGTGCCACCAGCAGAGATCCCCTACTAGCGGGGGGTCTTATGGGGGCCAATGAGCAGTTCTTC. Translated, it gives CATSRDPLLAGGLMGANEQFF. The chain joins TRBV15 to TRBJ2-1; 12 bases are a match to TRBD2. The germline CDR1 and CDR2 sequences are LNHNV and YYDKDF (reference sequence). CDR3 length equals 21 residues. Trimming removed 0 bases from V and 6 bases from J; junction bases left unmatched: 18.

The rearrangement uses TRBV6-5 and TRBJ1-4; D ambiguous. CDR1 and CDR2 from the germline V gene are MNHEY and SVGAGI. Between the trimmed V and J ends, which lost 2 bases and 0 bases, there was a span of 7 bases. The length of the CDR3 is 15 residues. CDR3 in amino acids: CASSYNRATNEKLFF. CDR3 sequence (DNA): TGTGCCAGCAGTTACAACAGAGCAACTAATGAAAAACTGTTTTTT.

The V call is TRBV7-3, the J call TRBJ1-6; tentatively, D is TRBD1 (6 bases). The CDR3 consists of 16 residues. Per the germline V gene, CDR1 is SGHTA and CDR2 is FQGTGA. Trimming removed 0 bases at V and 5 bases at J, with 11 bases between. The CDR3 DNA is TGTGCCAGCAGCTTAACCGGGACAAATAATAATTCACCCCTCCACTTT. Protein: CASSLTGTNNNSPLHF.

The chain links TRBV29-1 to TRBJ2-2; TRBD1 is a possible D gene (5 bases). Germline V gives CDR1 SQVTM, CDR2 ANQGSEA. The CDR3 totals 16 residues. The ends were cut back, 4 bases at V and 0 bases at J, with 15 bases in the middle. The CDR3 sequence: CSVVKGATSNTGELFF. The CDR3 nucleotides are TGCAGCGTTGTGAAAGGGGCCACCTCGAACACCGGGGAGCTGTTTTTT.

The chain has TRBV6-5 and TRBJ2-3; a weak D match, TRBD2 (6 bases). Germline-derived CDR1 and CDR2 are MNHEY and SVGAGI. V was clipped by 2 bases and J by 2 bases, with 11 bases between them. CDR3 length: 15 residues. The chain's CDR3 is CASSYIAEPTDTQYF. DNA for the CDR3: TGTGCCAGCAGTTACATAGCGGAGCCCACAGATACGCAGTATTTT.

This chain links TRBV7-6 with TRBJ2-2; D call uncertain. The germline V and J ends were trimmed by 5 bases and 6 bases, with 10 bases remaining between them. The CDR3 runs to 13 residues. The germline V gene encodes CDR1 SGHVS and CDR2 FNYEAQ. The CDR3 sequence: CASSHQAPGELFF. The CDR3 DNA follows: TGTGCCAGCAGCCATCAAGCCCCCGGGGAGCTGTTTTTT.

As regards this clone: Other DNA variants within this sample encode the same CDR3. The chain combines TRBV14 with TRBJ1-1; a possible D gene is TRBD1 (5 bases). Germline V gene lookup returns CDR1 SGHDN and CDR2 FVKESK. The CDR3 consists of 14 residues. Deletions cut 1 base from V and 4 bases from J, with 10 bases between. For the CDR3, the DNA is TGTGCCAGCAGCCAAGTTACGGGGGGCACTGAAGCTTTCTTT. Protein: CASSQVTGGTEAFF.

The sample holds a few counts of this clone. At the DNA level, this CDR3 is encoded by other sequences in the same sample as well. CDR3 residues: CASSLPNQPQHF. CDR3 bases: TGTGCCAGCAGCTTGCCAAATCAGCCCCAGCATTTT. The chain uses TRBV5-4 and TRBJ1-5; the D is unclear. The CDR3 totals 12 residues. Germline assignment: CDR1 SGHNT and CDR2 YYREEE (reference sequence). Trimming left V 1 base short and J 4 bases short, with 3 bases between.

The CDR3 nucleotides are TGCGCCAGCAGTGGACTAGCGGGGGAGACCGAGCAGTTCTTC. Encoded protein: CASSGLAGETEQFF. The V call is TRBV10-1, the J call TRBJ2-1; TRBD2 matches 12 bases. CDR1 WNHNN and CDR2 SYGVQD come from the germline V gene (reference sequence). The CDR3 has 14 amino acids. V trimming: 4 bases; J trimming: 10 bases; junction bases outside the gene matches: 5.

This clone was counted a single time. In DNA form, the CDR3 reads TGCAGCGTTGAACCCCGGGTAGAACTCTCCTACAATGAGCAGTTCTTC. Encoded protein: CSVEPRVELSYNEQFF. This chain links TRBV29-1 with TRBJ2-1; D remains ambiguous. The germline gives CDR1 SQVTM, CDR2 ANQGSEA. Trimming shortened V by 2 bases and J by 0 bases, and 14 bases separated the two germline ends. CDR3 length equals 16 residues.

The chain employs TRBV30 and TRBJ1-2; D not certain. The CDR3 covers 12 residues. V was shortened by 8 bases and J by 3 bases, with 13 bases between the two germline ends. Looked up from germline, CDR1 is GTSNPN and CDR2 is SVGIG (reference sequence). CDR3 sequence reads: CAQFRSDYGYTF. As DNA, the CDR3 is TGTGCCCAGTTCCGCAGTGACTATGGCTACACCTTC.

This chain links TRBV21-1 with TRBJ1-5; the DNA was not compared with TRBD1, the D call given in the table. TRBV21-1 is flagged as a pseudogene. This CDR3 region has 22 residues. CDR3 nucleotide sequence: TGTGCCAGCAGCAAAGTGTCGATGAGCCGGACAGGGGGCGCCCCCCAGAATCAGCCCCAGCATTTT. Encoded protein: CASSKVSMSRTGGAPQNQPQHF.

The rearrangement joins TRBV5-5 to TRBJ2-7; TRBD2 might be the D (5 bases). The CDR3 length is 14 residues. Germline-derived CDR1 and CDR2 are SGHKS and YYEKEE (reference sequence). Trimming took 2 bases from V and 2 from J, leaving 11 bases between them. CDR3 DNA: TGTGCCAGCAGCTTACGGGATGACGCCTACGAGCAGTACTTC. Its protein product is CASSLRDDAYEQYF.

The rearrangement links TRBV7-2 to TRBJ2-1; D is perhaps TRBD1 (5 bases). From germline, CDR1 is SGHTA and CDR2 FQGNSA. The CDR3 has 13 amino acids. The V end lost 11 bases, the J end lost 4 bases, and 15 bases lay between the germline ends. The CDR3 DNA reads TGTGCCCACGGGCCTAGGGGATACAATGAGCAGTTCTTC. Translating it yields CAHGPRGYNEQFF.

The rearrangement links TRBV10-3 to TRBJ2-1; 11 nucleotides match TRBD2. The CDR3 runs 14 residues. The V gene's germline CDR1 is ENHRY and CDR2 SYGVKD. With V trimmed by 11 bases and J by 9 bases, 12 bases remained unmatched. The CDR3 coding sequence is TGTGCCTCCTTTAGCGGGGGGGCCCGCGGTGAGCAGTTCTTC. Translation: CASFSGGARGEQFF.

The chain has TRBV21-1 and TRBJ2-1; the table's D call TRBD1 went unverified against the DNA. TRBV21-1 is given as a pseudogene. The CDR3 is 17 amino acids. Here the CDR3 reads CASSKATLGTHYNEQFF. CDR3 sequence (DNA): TGTGCCAGCAGCAAAGCTACTCTCGGGACACACTACAATGAGCAGTTCTTC.

The rearrangement uses TRBV28 and TRBJ1-6; D unclear. Germline lookup yields CDR1 MDHEN and CDR2 SYDVKM. The CDR3 runs to 14 residues. Trimming removed 3 bases from V and 7 bases from J, with 10 bases in between. The CDR3 protein is CASSFNRINSPLHF. CDR3 DNA sequence: TGTGCCAGCAGTTTTAACAGAATCAATTCACCCCTCCACTTT.

Only a few counts were recorded for this clone. The chain links TRBV6-6 to TRBJ2-7, with TRBD1 matching over 9 bases. Trimming removed 7 bases from V and 4 bases from J; junction bases left unmatched: 8. The CDR3 contains 14 residues. Germline-derived CDR1 and CDR2 are MNHNY and SVGAGI (reference sequence). CDR3 protein: CASTWTGDIYEQYF. In DNA form, the CDR3 reads TGTGCCAGCACCTGGACAGGGGATATTTACGAGCAGTACTTC.

V gene TRBV5-1 combines with J gene TRBJ2-2; 8 nucleotides align to TRBD2. CDR3 size: 15 residues. Germline V gene data show CDR1 as SGHRS and CDR2 as YFSETQ. Trimming cost V 6 bases and J 3 bases; bases outside gene matches: 7. The CDR3 nucleotides read TGCGCCAGCAAGCCCGGGGGGGGCGACACCGGGGAGCTGTTTTTT. Translated, it gives CASKPGGGDTGELFF.

V usage is TRBV5-1 and J usage is TRBJ1-2, with TRBD1 identical over 7 bases. The CDR3 sequence is 16 residues long. Germline V gives CDR1 SGHRS, CDR2 YFSETQ. J was trimmed by 4 bases and V by 5 bases; bases with no gene match: 14. As DNA, the CDR3 is TGCGCCAGCAGGCGTAGTCCGGGACAGCACGCCTATGGCTACACCTTC. Protein: CASRRSPGQHAYGYTF.

The J gene is TRBJ2-1, the V gene TRBV11-3; possible D gene TRBD2, 6 bases. Deletions cut 4 bases from V and 10 bases from J, with 14 bases between. The germline V gene has CDR1 SGHNT and CDR2 YENEEA. CDR3 size: 13 residues. The CDR3 reads CASSSILASEQFF. In DNA form, the CDR3 reads TGTGCCAGCAGCTCAATACTAGCTTCGGAGCAGTTCTTC. Variable domain in full (rest from reference TRBV11-3 and TRBJ2-1): EAGVVQSPRYKIIEKKQPVAFWCNPISGHNTLYWYLQNLGQGPELLIRYENEEAVDDSQLPKDRFSAERLKGVDSTLKIQPAELGDSAVYLCASSSILASEQFFGPGTRLTVL.

The V gene is TRBV6-1, the J gene TRBJ1-1, with 10 bases that match TRBD1. J gave up 0 bases and V 3 bases, and 10 bases lay outside the gene matches. Germline V gene lookup returns CDR1 MNHNS and CDR2 SASEGT. CDR3 length: 18 amino acids. CDR3 amino acids: CASSESGQGKRLNTEAFF. DNA for the CDR3: TGTGCCAGCAGTGAGTCGGGACAGGGGAAGAGGTTGAACACTGAAGCTTTCTTT.

The chain recombines TRBV19 with TRBJ1-5; 9 nucleotides line up with TRBD1. This CDR3 is built from 18 residues. Germline V lookup: CDR1 LNHDA, CDR2 SQIVND (reference sequence). The V gene end was trimmed by 8 bases and the J gene end by 0 bases; junction bases not matched to a gene: 14. The CDR3 nucleotides read TGTGCCAGTGGGCCGGGACAGGGAACTGGGCATAGCAATCAGCCCCAGCATTTT. It translates to CASGPGQGTGHSNQPQHF.

The chain couples TRBV27 to TRBJ2-6; TRBD1 matches at 8 bases. Trimming removed 3 bases from V and 0 bases from J; junction bases left unmatched: 16. Germline V lookup: CDR1 MNHEY, CDR2 SMNVEV (reference sequence). The CDR3 length is 21 residues. CDR3 amino acids: CASSFQVQGAYQSSGANVLTF. Here the CDR3 DNA reads TGTGCCAGCAGTTTTCAGGTTCAGGGGGCGTACCAAAGCTCTGGGGCCAACGTCCTGACTTTC.

This chain links TRBV6-1 with TRBJ1-6; 9 bases map to TRBD1. The CDR3 spans 16 residues. Germline assignment: CDR1 MNHNS and CDR2 SASEGT. J gave up 7 bases and V 1 base, and 5 bases lay outside the gene matches. CDR3 residues: CASSEVWDRVNSPLHF. Written as DNA, the CDR3 is TGTGCCAGCAGTGAAGTTTGGGACAGGGTAAATTCACCCCTCCACTTT.

The V call is TRBV19, the J call TRBJ2-5, with D tentatively TRBD2 (5 bases). CDR3 length equals 13 residues. The V and J ends lost 3 bases and 6 bases respectively, with 11 bases between them. Germline V gene data show CDR1 as LNHDA and CDR2 as SQIVND (reference sequence). The CDR3 reads CASSIRGSQTQYF. The CDR3 nucleotides are TGTGCCAGTAGTATTCGGGGAAGCCAGACCCAGTACTTC.

The chain employs TRBV6-5 and TRBJ1-4; D might be TRBD1 (5 bases). The length of the CDR3 is 14 residues. V was cut by 2 bases and J by 9 bases, with 13 bases left in between. Germline V gene data show CDR1 as MNHEY and CDR2 as SVGAGI. CDR3 sequence reads: CASSYDRRIKKLFF. CDR3 nucleotide sequence: TGTGCCAGCAGTTACGACAGAAGAATCAAAAAACTGTTTTTT.

This sequence joins TRBV6-1 and TRBJ1-3; D not certain. Between the trimmed V and J ends, which lost 1 base and 7 bases, there was a span of 8 bases. Germline-derived CDR1 and CDR2 are MNHNS and SASEGT. The CDR3 has 13 amino acids. The CDR3 is CASSEGRSNTIYF. In nucleotides, the CDR3 is TGTGCCAGCAGTGAAGGCAGATCTAACACCATATATTTT.

The chain recombines TRBV5-1 with TRBJ1-4, with 7 bases matching TRBD1. Per the germline V gene, CDR1 is SGHRS and CDR2 is YFSETQ. V shed 2 bases, J shed 8 bases, and the junction held 9 bases outside the gene matches. This CDR3 has 15 amino acids. The CDR3 spells CASSLGGVGREKLFF. The CDR3 DNA reads TGCGCCAGCAGCTTAGGGGGCGTCGGTAGGGAAAAACTGTTTTTT.